The 22 T cell receptor beta chains given below trace back to one sample, sequenced in a study of blood T cells in healthy people across ages. For the second PCR, which ran for 7 to 11 cycles, a sample-barcoded 5' primer and a J-beta primer mix were used. MiXCR, applied by TCRdb to the 5' RACE reads, yields one record per CDR3 protein. The table records about 970,000 distinct CDR3 sequences, 51% of them present only once. The material sequenced was blood. The receptors stem from a woman aged 55-70 years in good health.

With respect to this clonotype: One end of the junction is discordant with germline, which a read error may explain. V gene TRBV29-1 combines with J gene TRBJ2-1, with D possibly called TRBD1 or TRBD2 (6 bases each). This CDR3 is built from 12 residues. Germline CDR1 and CDR2: SQVTM and ANQGSEA. This CDR3 reads CSGELGGKAQFF. The CDR3 region has the DNA TGCAGCGGTGAATTAGGGGGGAAGGCGCAGTTCTTC.

The V call is TRBV28, the J call TRBJ2-5, with no clear D. The tail of the sequence fits TRBJ2-7 better, so the J call may be wrong. The CDR3 runs 14 residues. CDR1 and CDR2 (germline): MDHEN, SYDVKM. The DNA of the CDR3 is TGTGCCAGCAGTTCGATTGTCACGGCCTACGAGCAGTACTTC. Protein product: CASSSIVTAYEQYF.

This clonotype was counted ten times or more. The chain couples TRBV7-2 to TRBJ1-2; D may be TRBD1 (5 bases). Trimming removed 4 bases at V and 8 bases at J, with 17 bases between. The CDR3 contains 14 residues. Germline CDR1 is SGHTA and CDR2 is FQGNSA. CDR3 nucleotide sequence: TGTGCCAGCAGCTCCCGGGACCTATTCGAGGGCTACACCTTC. Encoded protein: CASSSRDLFEGYTF.

The J gene is TRBJ1-1, the V gene TRBV27, with D perhaps TRBD1 (6 bases). The germline gives CDR1 MNHEY, CDR2 SMNVEV (reference sequence). Trimming stripped 2 bases from V and 4 bases from J, with 14 bases between. This CDR3 is built from 15 residues. The CDR3 sequence is CASSLATGFGTEAFF. The CDR3 bases are TGTGCCAGCAGTTTAGCCACAGGGTTTGGCACTGAAGCTTTCTTT.

This rearrangement joins TRBV7-8 to TRBJ2-1; D might be TRBD2 (5 bases). Trimming shortened V by 5 bases and J by 7 bases, and 18 bases separated the two germline ends. Germline CDR1 SGHVS, CDR2 FQNEAQ. This CDR3 has 15 residues. CDR3 DNA sequence: TGTGCCAGCAGCAGCGGAGGTGAGGTTGTAAATGAGCAGTTCTTC. This sequence encodes CASSSGGEVVNEQFF. Looking up the rest from reference TRBV7-8 and TRBJ2-1 gives the full variable domain: GAGVSQSPRYKVAKRGQDVALRCDPISGHVSLFWYQQALGQGPEFLTYFQNEAQLDKSGLPSDRFFAERPEGSVSTLKIQRTQQEDSAVYLCASSSGGEVVNEQFFGPGTRLTVL.

The chain is built from TRBV29-1 and TRBJ2-2; 7 bases line up with TRBD1. This CDR3 has 16 residues. Germline values: CDR1 SQVTM, CDR2 ANQGSEA. V trimming: 4 bases; J trimming: 3 bases; junction bases outside the gene matches: 11. CDR3 coding DNA: TGCAGCGTTGGTGACGTCCAGGGACAGTACACCGGGGAGCTGTTTTTT. Its translation is CSVGDVQGQYTGELFF.

This clonotype was detected a few times. The chain has TRBV6-5 and TRBJ1-4, with D perhaps matching TRBD1 (5 bases). In germline, CDR1 is MNHEY, CDR2 SVGAGI. The ends were cut back, 2 bases at V and 1 base at J, with 5 bases in the middle. The CDR3 loop spans 14 amino acids. Here the CDR3 reads CASSYGGTNEKLFF. The DNA for the CDR3 is TGTGCCAGCAGTTACGGGGGAACTAATGAAAAACTGTTTTTT.

In this sample, this clonotype turned up a few times. The chain combines TRBV5-8 with TRBJ1-6, with a possible D match to TRBD1 (5 bases). CDR1 and CDR2 (germline): SGHTS, YDEGEE. CDR3 size: 17 residues. Trimming took 4 bases from V and 0 from J, leaving 14 bases between them. CDR3 in DNA: TGTGCCAGCAGCCGTGACAGTGAAAGCTCCTATAATTCACCCCTCCACTTT. Translating gives CASSRDSESSYNSPLHF.

The J gene is TRBJ2-6, the V gene TRBV4-1, with D hard to call. The germline gives CDR1 MGHRA, CDR2 YSYEKL. CDR3 length: 15 residues. V gave up 3 bases and J gave up 0 bases, with 6 bases separating them. The CDR3 DNA reads as TGCGCCAGCAGCCATTATGTCTCTGGGGCCAACGTCCTGACTTTC. This translates into CASSHYVSGANVLTF.

The chain links TRBV29-1 to TRBJ1-2, with D tentatively TRBD1 (5 bases). V dropped 2 bases and J dropped 6 bases, with 13 bases sitting between them. This CDR3 has 13 amino acids. Germline V gives CDR1 SQVTM, CDR2 ANQGSEA. The CDR3 protein is CSVEMGGYHGYTF. The CDR3 nucleotides are TGCAGCGTTGAAATGGGGGGGTACCATGGCTACACCTTC.

V usage is TRBV5-5 and J usage is TRBJ2-5; unclear D gene. The last part of the DNA fits TRBJ2-7 better; the J call may be wrong. Looked up from germline, CDR1 is SGHKS and CDR2 is YYEKEE (reference sequence). The CDR3 sequence is 13 residues long. The CDR3 region has the DNA TGTGCCAGCAGCTTTACAAGGGTCTACGAGCAGTACTTC. Translating it yields CASSFTRVYEQYF.

This chain joins TRBV6-5 and TRBJ2-7, with D possibly being TRBD2 (5 bases). Germline CDR1 MNHEY, CDR2 SVGAGI. V was pared by 8 bases and J by 0 bases, with 20 bases between. This CDR3 contains 16 residues. The CDR3 DNA reads TGTGCCAGCGCCAGCCTGGGAGCGGAAAGCTCCTACGAGCAGTACTTC. Protein: CASASLGAESSYEQYF.

This clonotype was counted ten times or more. The chain combines TRBV12-3 or TRBV12-4 with TRBJ2-5, with TRBD2 matching over 11 bases. V trimming: 6 bases; J trimming: 4 bases; junction bases outside the gene matches: 1. The CDR3 spans 13 residues. This CDR3 is CASRLAGGETQYF. CDR3 DNA sequence: TGTGCCAGCAGGCTAGCGGGAGGAGAGACCCAGTACTTC.

A single count supports this clonotype. This may be a read error: a much more frequent sequence differs by one nucleotide. V usage is TRBV4-2 and J usage is TRBJ1-1, with D hard to call. From germline, CDR1 is LGHNA and CDR2 YNFKEQ. The CDR3 extends over 13 amino acids. The CDR3 coding sequence is TGTGCCAGCGGCCAAGACCCGGGCACTGAAGCTTTCTTT. As protein: CASGQDPGTEAFF.

This clonotype was observed at least ten times. The gene calls are TRBV7-2 and TRBJ2-5; D is unresolved. Germline V gives CDR1 SGHTA, CDR2 FQGNSA. CDR3 length: 13 amino acids. Trimming removed 2 bases from V and 3 bases from J, with 7 bases in between. The CDR3 region is CASSLHGEETQYF. The CDR3 bases are TGTGCCAGCAGCTTACATGGGGAAGAGACCCAGTACTTC.

The chain combines TRBV20-1 with TRBJ2-7, with D possibly matching TRBD2 (5 bases). Germline CDR1 DFQATT, CDR2 SNEGSKA (reference sequence). The CDR3 contains 14 residues. Trimming took 5 bases from V and 3 from J, leaving 17 bases between them. CDR3 residues: CSAPGRGSRYEQYF. CDR3 DNA: TGCAGTGCTCCGGGTCGGGGTAGTCGCTACGAGCAGTACTTC.

V and J are TRBV2 and TRBJ1-2; tentative D call: TRBD1 (5 bases). This CDR3 is 14 amino acids long. The germline gives CDR1 SNHLY, CDR2 FYNNEI. V lost 6 bases, J lost 7 bases, and 18 bases lay in between. The CDR3 sequence: CASSAGAGDAGYTF. Written as DNA, the CDR3 is TGTGCCAGCAGCGCCGGCGCGGGGGATGCTGGCTACACCTTC.

The CDR3 spells CASSFARDLSGTDTQYF. The CDR3 DNA reads TGTGCCAGCAGCTTTGCCCGGGATCTCTCGGGGACAGATACGCAGTATTTT. V gene TRBV6-6 combines with J gene TRBJ2-3, with a weak D call TRBD2 (5 bases). CDR1 and CDR2 from the germline V gene are MNHNY and SVGAGI (reference sequence). The germline V and J ends were trimmed by 6 bases and 3 bases, with 22 bases remaining between them. The CDR3 is made up of 17 amino acids.

This chain connects TRBV18 to TRBJ2-4, with D perhaps matching TRBD2 (5 bases). The CDR3 has 17 residues. With 2 bases removed from V and 0 bases from J, the gap between germline ends came to 14 bases. Germline V gives CDR1 KGHSH, CDR2 LQKENI. CDR3 amino acids: CASSPRYEGVAKNIQYF. CDR3 DNA: TGTGCCAGCTCACCAAGATATGAGGGTGTAGCCAAAAACATTCAGTACTTC.

This clonotype turned up a few times. This chain links TRBV7-9 with TRBJ2-7; D may be TRBD1 (5 bases). Per the germline V gene, CDR1 is SEHNR and CDR2 is FQNEAQ (reference sequence). Trimming pared 7 bases from V and 0 bases from J, leaving 16 bases between. CDR3 length: 15 residues. For the CDR3, the DNA is TGTGCCAGCATCTCCGGCCAGGGTCGCTCCTACGAGCAGTACTTC. Translating it yields CASISGQGRSYEQYF.

This clonotype was observed a few times. This sequence joins TRBV7-2 and TRBJ2-7; perhaps TRBD1 as D (6 bases). Germline V gene data show CDR1 as SGHTA and CDR2 as FQGNSA. The CDR3 runs to 16 residues. V was shortened by 2 bases and J by 4 bases, with 18 bases between the two germline ends. The CDR3 spells CASSLRDSGRGYEQYF. In nucleotides, the CDR3 is TGTGCCAGCAGCTTACGGGATTCGGGCAGGGGTTACGAGCAGTACTTC. Complete variable domain (other parts from reference TRBV7-2 and TRBJ2-7): GAGVSQSPSNKVTEKGKDVELRCDPISGHTALYWYRQSLGQGLEFLIYFQGNSAPDKSGLPSDRFSAERTGGSVSTLTIQRTQQEDSAVYLCASSLRDSGRGYEQYFGPGTRLTVT.

The chain couples TRBV19 to TRBJ2-7; the D gene is possibly TRBD2 (7 bases). The J call may be incorrect, as the DNA end agrees better with TRBJ2-5. Looked up from germline, CDR1 is LNHDA and CDR2 is SQIVND (reference sequence). The length of the CDR3 is 14 residues. In DNA, the CDR3 is TGTGCCAGTAGTAGGGGGGGCGATTGGGAGACCCAGTACTTC. Its translation: CASSRGGDWETQYF.